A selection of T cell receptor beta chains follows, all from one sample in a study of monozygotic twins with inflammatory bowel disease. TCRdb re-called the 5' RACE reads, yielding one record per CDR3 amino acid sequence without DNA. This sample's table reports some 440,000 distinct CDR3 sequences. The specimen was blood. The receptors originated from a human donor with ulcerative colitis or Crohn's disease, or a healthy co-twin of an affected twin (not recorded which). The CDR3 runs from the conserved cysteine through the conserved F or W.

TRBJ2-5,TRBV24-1,CATSDFTGGTQETQYF
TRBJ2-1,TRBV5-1,CASSLATASDYNEQFF
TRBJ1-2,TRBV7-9,CASSFELSVGYTF
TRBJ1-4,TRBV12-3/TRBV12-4,CASSFGRQPRGQLFF
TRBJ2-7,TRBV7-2,CASNHRQGYEQYF
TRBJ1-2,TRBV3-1,CASSQVGTDYGYTF
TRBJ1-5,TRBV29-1,CSVGGKYSNQPQHF
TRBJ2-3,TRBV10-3,CAISEGVLHTDTQYF
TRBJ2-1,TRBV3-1,CASSPGNLADPDKNEQFF
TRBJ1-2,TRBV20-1,CSAIDRGPTASYGYTF
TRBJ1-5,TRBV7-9,CASSIGDLNQPQHF
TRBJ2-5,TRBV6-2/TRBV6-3,CASSYAGRVLQTQYF
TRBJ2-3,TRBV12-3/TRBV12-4,CASSFTEDTQYF
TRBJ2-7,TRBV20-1,CSAQAGDNEQYF
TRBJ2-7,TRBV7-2,CASSMGTVTYEQYF
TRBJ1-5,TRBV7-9,CASSRGTNQPQHF
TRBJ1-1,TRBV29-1,CAYGQAGFEAFF
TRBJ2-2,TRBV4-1,CASSPTSQVNTGELFF
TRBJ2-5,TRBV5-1,CASSLDSTEETQYF
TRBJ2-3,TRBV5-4,CASARGGALFDTQYF
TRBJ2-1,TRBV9,CASSAGLARSEQFF
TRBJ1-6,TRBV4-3,CASSRDTSSYNSPLHF
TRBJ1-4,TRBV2,CASSASAGAYEKLFF
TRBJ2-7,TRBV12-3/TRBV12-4,CASSLAGTGLRYEQYF
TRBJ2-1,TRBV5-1,CASSRGTGDWEQFF
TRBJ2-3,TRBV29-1,CSVAPASHTDTQYF
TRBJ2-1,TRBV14,CASSLISYNEQFF
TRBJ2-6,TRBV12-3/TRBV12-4,CASSPRGANVLTF
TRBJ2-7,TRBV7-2,CASSLSRGFSYEQYF
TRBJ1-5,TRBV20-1,CSARGVTGTGAQPQHF
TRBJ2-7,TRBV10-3,CAISEQGANEQYF
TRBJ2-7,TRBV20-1,CSAREFSIRASGTSEQYF
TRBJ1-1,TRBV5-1,CASSSPTGGNTEAFF
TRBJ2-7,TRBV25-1,CASSGPSTGYEQYF
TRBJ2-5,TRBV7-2,CASSSGGFETQYF
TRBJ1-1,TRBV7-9,CASSSAGTEYTEAFF
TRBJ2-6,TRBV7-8,CASSLTGGGSGANVLTF
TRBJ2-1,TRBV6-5,CASSSGSAINEQFF
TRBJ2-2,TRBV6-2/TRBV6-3,CASSSLGAGELFF
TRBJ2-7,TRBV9,CASSVAPTLYEQYF
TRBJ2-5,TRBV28,CASSSGASAQETQYF
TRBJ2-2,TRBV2,CASSPNTPAETTNTGELFF
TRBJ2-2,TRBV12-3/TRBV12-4,CASTGQGESGELFF
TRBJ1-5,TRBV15,CATSPRGGDRQPQHF
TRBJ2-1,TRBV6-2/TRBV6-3,CASIRTGTALYNEQFF
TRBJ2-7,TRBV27,CASSFQGASSYEQYF
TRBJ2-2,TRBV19,CASTHGAHTGELFF
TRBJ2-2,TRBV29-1,CSVESTESNTGELFF
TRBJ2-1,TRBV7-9,CASSLRNYNEQFF
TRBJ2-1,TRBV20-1,CSARDPHLAGGYNEQFF
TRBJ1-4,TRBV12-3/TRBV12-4,CASSLGDRANEKLFF
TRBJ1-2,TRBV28,CASSLSQGYYGYTF
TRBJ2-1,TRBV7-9,CASSVGGGRGSNEQFF